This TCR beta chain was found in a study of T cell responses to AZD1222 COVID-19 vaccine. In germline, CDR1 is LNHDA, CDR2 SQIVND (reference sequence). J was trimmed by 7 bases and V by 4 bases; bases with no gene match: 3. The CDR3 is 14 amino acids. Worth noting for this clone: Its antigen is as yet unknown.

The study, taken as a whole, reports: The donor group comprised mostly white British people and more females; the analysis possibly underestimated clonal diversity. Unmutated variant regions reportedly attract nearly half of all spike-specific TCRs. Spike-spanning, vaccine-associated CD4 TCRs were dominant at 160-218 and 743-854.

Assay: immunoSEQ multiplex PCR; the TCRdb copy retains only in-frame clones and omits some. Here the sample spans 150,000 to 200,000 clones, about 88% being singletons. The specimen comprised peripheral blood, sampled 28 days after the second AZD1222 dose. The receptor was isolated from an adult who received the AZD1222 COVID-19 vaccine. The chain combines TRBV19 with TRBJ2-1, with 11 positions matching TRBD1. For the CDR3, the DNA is TGTGCCAGTAGTACCGGACAGGGGGCGAATGAGCAGTTCTTC. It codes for CASSTGQGANEQFF.